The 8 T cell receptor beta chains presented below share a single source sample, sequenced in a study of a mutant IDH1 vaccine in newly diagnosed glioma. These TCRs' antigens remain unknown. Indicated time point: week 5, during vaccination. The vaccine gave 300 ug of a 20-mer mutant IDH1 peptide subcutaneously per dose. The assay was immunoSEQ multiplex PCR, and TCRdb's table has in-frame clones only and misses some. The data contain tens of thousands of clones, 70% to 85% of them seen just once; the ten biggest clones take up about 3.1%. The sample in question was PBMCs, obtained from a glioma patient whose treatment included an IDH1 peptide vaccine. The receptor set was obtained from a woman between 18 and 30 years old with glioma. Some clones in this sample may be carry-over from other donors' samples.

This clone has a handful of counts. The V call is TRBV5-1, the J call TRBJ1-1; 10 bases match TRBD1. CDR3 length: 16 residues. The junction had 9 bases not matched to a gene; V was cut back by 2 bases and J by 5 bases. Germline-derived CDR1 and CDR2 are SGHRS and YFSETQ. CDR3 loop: CASSLDRGLRETEAFF. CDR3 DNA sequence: TGCGCCAGCAGCTTAGACAGGGGGCTTCGAGAGACTGAAGCTTTCTTT.

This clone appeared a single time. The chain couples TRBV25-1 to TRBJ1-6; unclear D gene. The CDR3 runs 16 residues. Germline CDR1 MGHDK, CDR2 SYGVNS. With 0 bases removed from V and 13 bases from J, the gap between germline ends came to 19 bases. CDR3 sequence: CASSEYPPGGYWPLHF. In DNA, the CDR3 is TGTGCCAGCAGTGAATACCCCCCGGGCGGTTATTGGCCCCTCCACTTT.

In DNA, the CDR3 is TGTGCCAGCAGCCAAATCGGGTCGGGAGGGCCCTACGAGCAGTACTTC. Its protein product is CASSQIGSGGPYEQYF. The chain links TRBV4-2 to TRBJ2-7; 8 bases match TRBD2. The CDR3 has 16 amino acids. Germline CDR1 is LGHNA and CDR2 is YNFKEQ. Unmatched junction bases numbered 8, after V lost 2 bases and J lost 2 bases.

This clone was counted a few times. This CDR3 is CSVSTGVTEAFF. CDR3 sequence (DNA): TGCAGCGTTTCTACAGGGGTAACTGAAGCTTTCTTT. J is TRBJ1-1 and V is TRBV29-1, with 7 nucleotides matching TRBD1. The CDR3 runs to 12 residues. The germline V gene encodes CDR1 SQVTM and CDR2 ANQGSEA. The J segment lost 5 bases and the V segment lost 5 bases, leaving 5 bases of the junction unmatched.

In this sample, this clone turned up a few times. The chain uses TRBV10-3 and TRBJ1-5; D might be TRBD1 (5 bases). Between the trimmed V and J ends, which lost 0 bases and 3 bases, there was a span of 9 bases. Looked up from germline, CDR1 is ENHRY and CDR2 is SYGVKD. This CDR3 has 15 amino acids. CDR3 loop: CAISESAGINQPQHF. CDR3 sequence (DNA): TGTGCCATCAGTGAGTCAGCAGGGATCAATCAGCCCCAGCATTTT.

The CDR3 nucleotides read TGTGCCCTCGAGCGGGCCGGGGAGCTGTTTTTT. This sequence encodes CALERAGELFF. V is TRBV13 and J is TRBJ2-2; possible D gene TRBD2, 6 bases. The CDR3 consists of 11 residues. The V gene lost 11 bases and the J gene lost 6 bases, with 10 bases spanning the gap. From germline, CDR1 is PRHDT and CDR2 FYEKMQ (reference sequence).

CDR3 region: CASSLRSGRGTDTQYF. CDR3 in DNA: TGCGCCAGCAGCTTACGTAGCGGGAGGGGCACAGATACGCAGTATTTT. The chain carries TRBV5-1 and TRBJ2-3; 11 bases line up with TRBD2. The ends lost 2 bases at V and 1 base at J; junction bases unmatched: 3. Germline V CDR1 and CDR2: SGHRS, YFSETQ. The CDR3 runs 16 residues.

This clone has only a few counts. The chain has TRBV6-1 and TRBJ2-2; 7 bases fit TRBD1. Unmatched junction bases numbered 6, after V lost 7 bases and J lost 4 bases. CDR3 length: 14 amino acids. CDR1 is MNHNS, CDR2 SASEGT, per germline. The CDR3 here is CASILQGITGELFF. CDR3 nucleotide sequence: TGTGCCAGCATTTTACAGGGGATCACCGGGGAGCTGTTTTTT.